Each of the 10 T cell receptor beta chains below was sequenced from the same sample in a study of CD8+ T cells in alopecia areata. Treatment meaning: oral pan-JAK inhibitor, 5-10 mg twice daily. Extracted RNA was reverse transcribed into cDNA, the sequencing template. This table comes from immunoSEQ multiplex PCR, and its TCRdb copy is limited to in-frame clones, with some not included. Found here are 150,000 to 200,000 clones, about three fifths of them singletons; the top ten hold 1.3%. The sample in question was CD4+ T cells sorted from blood, obtained at approximately week 49, from a patient treated with tofacitinib. The source is a human donor with alopecia areata.

V and J are TRBV30 and TRBJ2-6; D call uncertain. This CDR3 has 13 residues. Germline V gene data show CDR1 as GTSNPN and CDR2 as SVGIG (reference sequence). V was pared by 7 bases and J by 0 bases, with 7 bases between. The CDR3 region is CAYESSGANVLTF. Written as DNA, the CDR3 is TGTGCCTATGAGAGCTCTGGGGCCAACGTCCTGACTTTC.

A note on this clone: The sample contains more than one DNA sequence encoding this CDR3. The rearrangement uses TRBV20-1 and TRBJ2-7, with 7 bases lining up with TRBD1. Germline values: CDR1 DFQATT, CDR2 SNEGSKA (reference sequence). The CDR3 is made up of 11 amino acids. The ends lost 6 bases at V and 3 bases at J; junction bases unmatched: 2. The CDR3 bases are TGCAGTGCGCGACAGGGCTACGAGCAGTACTTC. It yields the protein CSARQGYEQYF.

The chain links TRBV7-2 to TRBJ2-3, with 8 positions matching TRBD2. CDR1 is SGHTA, CDR2 FQGNSA, per germline. This CDR3 region has 17 residues. Unmatched junction bases numbered 10, after V lost 1 base and J lost 4 bases. The CDR3 region is CASSLVGGGPGSDTQYF. The CDR3 DNA is TGTGCCAGCAGCTTAGTAGGCGGGGGGCCAGGGTCAGATACGCAGTATTTT.

This clone was observed a handful of times. This chain connects TRBV5-1 to TRBJ2-1; D is ambiguous. The CDR3 length is 15 residues. The V end was cut by 2 bases, the J end by 6 bases, with 15 bases between. Germline-derived CDR1 and CDR2 are SGHRS and YFSETQ. The CDR3 coding sequence is TGCGCCAGCAGCTTCCAGGATGCCTCGAGCAATGAGCAGTTCTTC. It translates to CASSFQDASSNEQFF.

This clone has a count of ten or more. The chain recombines TRBV5-1 with TRBJ2-1, with 12 positions matching TRBD2. This CDR3 is 16 amino acids long. Germline V gene lookup returns CDR1 SGHRS and CDR2 YFSETQ. V lost 4 bases to trimming and J lost 4 bases; unmatched junction nucleotides: 6. The CDR3 DNA reads TGCGCCAGCAGCGGCTTCACTAGCGGGGGGTACAATGAGCAGTTCTTC. It encodes CASSGFTSGGYNEQFF.

The chain carries TRBV7-2 and TRBJ2-5; no definite D call. The V gene's germline CDR1 is SGHTA and CDR2 FQGNSA. V was cut by 3 bases and J by 5 bases, with 7 bases left in between. The CDR3 is 12 residues long. CDR3 amino acids: CASSLLLETQYF. In DNA form, the CDR3 reads TGTGCCAGCAGCTTGTTGTTGGAGACCCAGTACTTC. The complete variable domain, with remaining parts taken from reference TRBV7-2 and TRBJ2-5, reads GAGVSQSPSNKVTEKGKDVELRCDPISGHTALYWYRQSLGQGLEFLIYFQGNSAPDKSGLPSDRFSAERTGGSVSTLTIQRTQQEDSAVYLCASSLLLETQYFGPGTRLLVL.

The CDR3 DNA reads TGTGCCAGCGCACCAGGTTCCTCCTACGAGCAGTACTTC. Encoded protein: CASAPGSSYEQYF. The rearrangement links TRBV2 to TRBJ2-7; D is undetermined. Germline CDR1 reads SNHLY; CDR2 reads FYNNEI. V was trimmed by 8 bases and J by 0 bases, leaving 11 bases between them. This CDR3 region has 13 residues.

V usage is TRBV29-1 and J usage is TRBJ2-7; 8 bases line up with TRBD1. CDR1 and CDR2 from the germline V gene are SQVTM and ANQGSEA. The CDR3 runs to 13 residues. Unmatched junction bases numbered 8, after V lost 5 bases and J lost 5 bases. The CDR3 reads CSVSTGGDNEQYF. CDR3 bases: TGCAGCGTTAGTACAGGGGGAGATAACGAGCAGTACTTC.

Comment on this clone: Within the sample, other DNA sequences also encode this same CDR3. The gene calls are TRBV29-1 and TRBJ1-1, with no clear D. CDR3 length equals 10 residues. Trimming removed 5 bases at V and 0 bases at J, with 1 base between. Per germline, CDR1 SQVTM and CDR2 ANQGSEA. The CDR3 loop reads CSVMNTEAFF. The CDR3 DNA reads TGCAGCGTTATGAACACTGAAGCTTTCTTT. Complete variable domain (other parts from reference TRBV29-1 and TRBJ1-1): SAVISQKPSRDICQRGTSLTIQCQVDSQVTMMFWYRQQPGQSLTLIATANQGSEATYESGFVIDKFPISRPNLTFSTLTVSNMSPEDSSIYLCSVMNTEAFFGQGTRLTVV.

This chain links TRBV11-2 with TRBJ2-3; weak D call: TRBD2 (6 bases). The CDR3 is 14 residues long. Trimming shortened V by 0 bases and J by 8 bases, and 12 bases separated the two germline ends. Per the germline V gene, CDR1 is SGHAT and CDR2 is FQNNGV. In DNA form, the CDR3 reads TGTGCCAGCAGCTTAGACAGGGTGCGGGGTACGCAGTATTTT. Its translation is CASSLDRVRGTQYF.